This passage covers 5 T cell receptor beta chains from one sample sequenced in a study of regulatory T cells. Study observations and caveats: In CD3G-deficient patients, conventional CD4+ T cells were enriched for hydrophobic CDR3 residues at positions 6 and 7.

These receptors have no known antigen. The PCR used 52 TRBV and 13 TRBJ primers. Some clones are missing from TCRdb's copy, which holds only in-frame ones; the method was immunoSEQ multiplex PCR. The data contain around 32,000 clones, 80% to 95% of them seen just once; the ten biggest clones take up approximately 1.5%. The sequencing input was conventional CD4+ T cells sorted from blood. These receptors were collected from a person between 18 and 35 years old with CD3G deficiency.

The chain joins TRBV28 to TRBJ1-5, with D unclear. This CDR3 has 15 amino acids. In germline, CDR1 is MDHEN, CDR2 SYDVKM. V dropped 2 bases and J dropped 0 bases, with 8 bases sitting between them. The CDR3 protein is CASSLESLSNQPQHF. CDR3 bases: TGTGCCAGCAGTTTAGAGTCGCTTAGCAATCAGCCCCAGCATTTT.

This chain joins TRBV2 and TRBJ2-3; unclear D gene. Deletions cut 8 bases from V and 0 bases from J, with 12 bases between. Germline V gives CDR1 SNHLY, CDR2 FYNNEI. CDR3 length equals 14 residues. In DNA, the CDR3 is TGTGCCAGCCGCAGACTGGCCAGCACAGATACGCAGTATTTT. It translates to CASRRLASTDTQYF.

A single count supports this clone. The chain links TRBV6-1 to TRBJ1-1, with 8 positions matching TRBD1. The CDR3 sequence is 15 residues long. Germline values: CDR1 MNHNS, CDR2 SASEGT. The J segment lost 1 base and the V segment lost 5 bases, leaving 6 bases of the junction unmatched. CDR3 sequence: CASSLPGTGNTEAFF. Written as DNA, the CDR3 is TGTGCCAGCAGTTTGCCCGGGACAGGGAACACTGAAGCTTTCTTT.

The chain joins TRBV5-4 to TRBJ1-2, with D unresolved. CDR1 and CDR2 from the germline V gene are SGHNT and YYREEE (reference sequence). V shed 0 bases and J shed 2 bases, with 11 bases lying between them. This CDR3 spans 15 amino acids. The CDR3 region is CASSLDGLGNYGYTF. The CDR3 coding sequence is TGTGCCAGCAGCTTGGATGGCTTGGGGAACTATGGCTACACCTTC.

This rearrangement joins TRBV6-1 to TRBJ1-2; TRBD1 matches at 11 bases. Germline V lookup: CDR1 MNHNS, CDR2 SASEGT. The CDR3 is 15 residues long. V was clipped by 2 bases and J by 2 bases; unmatched bases: 1. The CDR3 region has the DNA TGTGCCAGCAGTGAACGGACAGGGGGCAACTATGGCTACACCTTC. Amino acid sequence: CASSERTGGNYGYTF.